Each of the 16 T cell receptor beta chains below was sequenced from the same sample in a study of T cell changes during pregnancy in multiple sclerosis. TCRdb keeps only in-frame clones here, not all; method: immunoSEQ multiplex PCR. This sample has about 87,000 clones; 93% occur once, and the top ten carry 1.2% to 1.5%. The specimen comprised peripheral blood, sampled in the third trimester of pregnancy. These receptors all stem from a female donor in good health, enrolled as a control in a pregnancy study.

V usage is TRBV29-1 and J usage is TRBJ1-2; 7 bases are a match to TRBD1. Germline trimming cut 4 bases from V and 3 bases from J; bases unmatched to any gene: 5. The CDR3 is 13 amino acids. CDR1 and CDR2 (germline): SQVTM, ANQGSEA. In DNA, the CDR3 is TGCAGCGTTGTAGGGGACAGCGACTATGGCTACACCTTC. Residues: CSVVGDSDYGYTF. Drawing the rest from reference TRBV29-1 and TRBJ1-2, the complete variable domain is SAVISQKPSRDICQRGTSLTIQCQVDSQVTMMFWYRQQPGQSLTLIATANQGSEATYESGFVIDKFPISRPNLTFSTLTVSNMSPEDSSIYLCSVVGDSDYGYTFGSGTRLTVV.

V usage is TRBV28 and J usage is TRBJ1-1, with a possible D match to TRBD1 (6 bases). The CDR3 contains 16 residues. Between the trimmed V and J ends, which lost 2 bases and 1 base, there was a span of 14 bases. Germline-derived CDR1 and CDR2 are MDHEN and SYDVKM. The CDR3 reads CASSLGGAPANTEAFF. The DNA of the CDR3 is TGTGCCAGCAGTTTAGGGGGGGCCCCCGCGAACACTGAAGCTTTCTTT.

The CDR3 DNA sequence: TGCGCCAGCAGCCACGCGTGGGGAGCTGGGATTGAGCAGTTCTTC. Protein: CASSHAWGAGIEQFF. The chain recombines TRBV4-1 with TRBJ2-1; the D gene is possibly TRBD2 (5 bases). This CDR3 has 15 residues. V was pared by 3 bases and J by 9 bases, with 18 bases between. Germline CDR1 is MGHRA and CDR2 is YSYEKL.

The rearrangement uses TRBV29-1 and TRBJ2-7; 16 nucleotides agree with TRBD2. V gave up 7 bases and J gave up 5 bases; unmatched junction bases: 5. This CDR3 region has 14 residues. In germline, CDR1 is SQVTM, CDR2 ANQGSEA. The DNA of the CDR3 is TGCAGCGGTACCGGGACTAGCGGGAGGGACGAGCAGTACTTC. Translating gives CSGTGTSGRDEQYF.

The gene calls are TRBV27 and TRBJ2-1, with 8 bases identical to TRBD2. This CDR3 has 16 amino acids. The V gene end was trimmed by 5 bases and the J gene end by 1 base; junction bases not matched to a gene: 7. The germline CDR1 and CDR2 sequences are MNHEY and SMNVEV (reference sequence). CDR3 sequence: CASSVFGGRSYNEQFF. The CDR3 DNA reads TGTGCCAGCAGTGTATTTGGCGGGAGGTCCTACAATGAGCAGTTCTTC.

This clone was observed once. The V and J genes are TRBV11-2 and TRBJ2-7; TRBD1 agrees at 8 bases. The CDR3 consists of 15 residues. The V gene's germline CDR1 is SGHAT and CDR2 FQNNGV. Unmatched junction bases numbered 9, after V lost 3 bases and J lost 5 bases. CDR3 loop: CASSFEARGLNEQYF. CDR3 nucleotide sequence: TGTGCCAGCAGCTTTGAGGCCAGGGGGCTTAACGAGCAGTACTTC.

The chain recombines TRBV5-1 with TRBJ2-3; the match to TRBD1 covers 7 bases. This CDR3 is 14 amino acids long. Germline lookup yields CDR1 SGHRS and CDR2 YFSETQ. With 2 bases clipped from V and 6 bases from J, the junction kept 6 bases outside the gene matches. Here the CDR3 reads CASSLKQGSDTQYF. Here the CDR3 DNA reads TGCGCCAGCAGCTTAAAACAGGGGTCGGATACGCAGTATTTT.

The chain is built from TRBV6-4 and TRBJ1-1, with unresolved D. The CDR3 runs to 16 residues. Germline V gene lookup returns CDR1 MRHNA and CDR2 SNTAGT. Trimming removed 2 bases at V and 4 bases at J, with 17 bases between. The CDR3 DNA reads as TGTGCCAGCAGTGACCCCACCGGCGGATTAGGCACTGAAGCTTTCTTT. Encoded protein: CASSDPTGGLGTEAFF.

This chain joins TRBV19 and TRBJ1-1; D may be TRBD1 (6 bases). Germline CDR1 and CDR2: LNHDA and SQIVND (reference sequence). With 3 bases removed from V and 3 bases from J, the gap between germline ends came to 14 bases. The CDR3 is 15 residues long. Here the CDR3 DNA reads TGTGCCAGTAGTATCGGGGCGGGGGCGGACACTGAAGCTTTCTTT. Amino acids: CASSIGAGADTEAFF.

CDR3 nucleotides: TGTGCCAGTAGTCTAGGGGGCCTGGGGATGCCCCAGCATTTT. Protein product: CASSLGGLGMPQHF. V gene TRBV19 combines with J gene TRBJ1-5, with 7 nucleotides matching TRBD1. The germline CDR1 and CDR2 sequences are LNHDA and SQIVND (reference sequence). Trimming cost V 5 bases and J 9 bases; bases outside gene matches: 10. This CDR3 has 14 residues.

V and J are TRBV5-6 and TRBJ2-3; 9 positions match TRBD1. V trimming: 4 bases; J trimming: 2 bases; junction bases outside the gene matches: 14. Germline CDR1 reads SGHDT; CDR2 reads YYEEEE. This CDR3 region has 18 residues. The CDR3 reads CASSLGTGNPLLTDTQYF. The CDR3 region has the DNA TGTGCCAGCAGCCTGGGGACAGGGAACCCTTTACTCACAGATACGCAGTATTTT.

The chain employs TRBV7-8 and TRBJ2-7; perhaps TRBD1 as D (6 bases). Germline CDR1 reads SGHVS; CDR2 reads FQNEAQ. V was shortened by 1 base and J by 0 bases, with 13 bases between the two germline ends. This CDR3 spans 16 amino acids. The CDR3 coding sequence is TGTGCCAGCAGCTTAGGGAGGCAGGGGCACTCCTACGAGCAGTACTTC. Protein product: CASSLGRQGHSYEQYF.

The genes are TRBV28 and TRBJ2-7; D uncertain. CDR1 and CDR2 from the germline V gene are MDHEN and SYDVKM. V was shortened by 3 bases and J by 4 bases, with 10 bases between the two germline ends. The CDR3 loop spans 13 amino acids. CDR3 bases: TGTGCCAGCAGTTTGCTTAGTAGATACGAGCAGTACTTC. Its protein is CASSLLSRYEQYF. Looking up the rest from reference TRBV28 and TRBJ2-7 gives the full variable domain: DVKVTQSSRYLVKRTGEKVFLECVQDMDHENMFWYRQDPGLGLRLIYFSYDVKMKEKGDIPEGYSVSREKKERFSLILESASTNQTSMYLCASSLLSRYEQYFGPGTRLTVT.

This clone has just one count. V gene TRBV7-9 combines with J gene TRBJ2-7; 10 bases align to TRBD2. The CDR3 runs 14 residues. With V trimmed by 6 bases and J by 3 bases, 5 bases remained unmatched. Per germline, CDR1 SEHNR and CDR2 FQNEAQ (reference sequence). The CDR3 coding sequence is TGTGCCAGCAGTAAAACTAGCGGGAACTACGAGCAGTACTTC. Translating it yields CASSKTSGNYEQYF.

J is TRBJ2-1 and V is TRBV28; 8 bases agree with TRBD1. J was trimmed by 12 bases and V by 5 bases; bases with no gene match: 6. The CDR3 spans 12 residues. Per germline, CDR1 MDHEN and CDR2 SYDVKM. The CDR3 nucleotides read TGTGCCAGCAGTCCATACAGGGGGTTGCAGTTCTTC. Translating gives CASSPYRGLQFF. Together with reference TRBV28 and TRBJ2-1, the CDR3 gives the full variable domain: DVKVTQSSRYLVKRTGEKVFLECVQDMDHENMFWYRQDPGLGLRLIYFSYDVKMKEKGDIPEGYSVSREKKERFSLILESASTNQTSMYLCASSPYRGLQFFGPGTRLTVL.

The chain recombines TRBV5-5 with TRBJ2-5; D remains ambiguous. Trimming cost V 4 bases and J 5 bases, with 15 bases left between them. CDR1 and CDR2 from the germline V gene are SGHKS and YYEKEE (reference sequence). This CDR3 has 14 residues. The chain's CDR3 is CASSLDLNGETQYF. The CDR3 nucleotides are TGTGCCAGCAGCCTAGACCTAAACGGCGAGACCCAGTACTTC. The full variable domain, its missing parts supplied by reference TRBV5-5 and TRBJ2-5, is DAGVTQSPTHLIKTRGQQVTLRCSPISGHKSVSWYQQVLGQGPQFIFQYYEKEERGRGNFPDRFSARQFPNYSSELNVNALLLGDSALYLCASSLDLNGETQYFGPGTRLLVL.